One and the same sample provided the 7 T cell receptor beta chains below, sequenced in a study of T cells in narcolepsy. Assay used: immunoSEQ multiplex PCR; TCRdb lists only in-frame clones, some missing. Of approximately 30,000 clones listed, roughly 82% are singletons. Sequenced: CD45RA- memory CD4+ T cells from PBMCs. All receptors come from a human donor with narcolepsy.

This clone came up a few times. The chain combines TRBV2 with TRBJ1-1; 7 positions agree with TRBD1. The J segment lost 0 bases and the V segment lost 4 bases, leaving 2 bases of the junction unmatched. The germline V gene has CDR1 SNHLY and CDR2 FYNNEI. This CDR3 is built from 14 residues. The CDR3 DNA reads as TGTGCCAGCAGTGCCGGGACAGTGAACACTGAAGCTTTCTTT. As protein: CASSAGTVNTEAFF.

V is TRBV19 and J is TRBJ2-2, with D possibly TRBD1 on 5 matching bases. The V gene's germline CDR1 is LNHDA and CDR2 SQIVND (reference sequence). The CDR3 is made up of 15 amino acids. Between the trimmed V and J ends, which lost 4 bases and 1 base, there was a span of 10 bases. CDR3 loop: CASSRNTGNTGELFF. Here the CDR3 DNA reads TGTGCCAGTAGTAGGAACACAGGGAACACCGGGGAGCTGTTTTTT.

The chain links TRBV28 to TRBJ1-1; D is undetermined. The CDR3 sequence is 14 residues long. CDR1 and CDR2 from the germline V gene are MDHEN and SYDVKM. With 4 bases removed from V and 1 base from J, the gap between germline ends came to 10 bases. The CDR3 region is CASSSDRPNTEAFF. The DNA for the CDR3 is TGTGCCAGCAGTTCCGACCGCCCGAACACTGAAGCTTTCTTT.

Here the CDR3 reads CASWGGMTAFF. CDR3 DNA sequence: TGTGCCAGCTGGGGAGGTATGACAGCTTTCTTT. The V and J genes are TRBV28 and TRBJ1-1; D remains ambiguous. Deletions cut 8 bases from V and 10 bases from J, with 14 bases between. Germline V gene data show CDR1 as MDHEN and CDR2 as SYDVKM. CDR3 length equals 11 residues.

V and J are TRBV5-1 and TRBJ2-7, with a possible D match to TRBD2 (5 bases). Germline V CDR1 and CDR2: SGHRS, YFSETQ. The length of the CDR3 is 15 residues. The ends were cut back, 0 bases at V and 5 bases at J, with 15 bases in the middle. CDR3 nucleotide sequence: TGCGCCAGCAGCTTGGCCGGGCGCGGGTCTGACGAGCAGTACTTC. This codes for CASSLAGRGSDEQYF.

The J gene is TRBJ1-1, the V gene TRBV27; D perhaps matches TRBD1 (5 bases). The CDR3 consists of 14 residues. CDR1 and CDR2 (germline): MNHEY, SMNVEV (reference sequence). V shed 3 bases and J shed 4 bases, with 12 bases lying between them. The CDR3 region has the DNA TGTGCCAGCAGTTTCACCCAGGGAATCACTGAAGCTTTCTTT. Translating it yields CASSFTQGITEAFF.

This chain links TRBV4-2 with TRBJ2-7; no reliable D call. Germline lookup yields CDR1 LGHNA and CDR2 YNFKEQ. V was shortened by 5 bases and J by 5 bases, with 13 bases between the two germline ends. The CDR3 is 13 amino acids. DNA for the CDR3: TGTGCCAGCAGCTCCTATGACCAGCACGAGCAGTACTTC. It is translated as CASSSYDQHEQYF.